Listed below are T cell receptor beta chains from one sample, sequenced in a study of T cells after yellow fever vaccination. TCRdb re-called the 5' RACE reads with MiXCR, one entry per CDR3 protein. The table has about 74,000 distinct CDR3 sequences, about 6.6% seen once. Specimen: CD8+ T cells sorted from PBMCs, collected 4 to 5 days after the first yellow fever vaccination. These receptors came from a young man who received the YFV17D yellow fever vaccine. CDR3s include the opening cysteine and the closing phenylalanine or tryptophan. Each record gives: D gene, clone size, V gene, J gene, CDR3 DNA, CDR3 protein. The D gene is left open where the match is weak. Some rows mark clone size as missing; the rest say once, few, many or name a class of expanded clone.

d_gene: -
abundance: -
v_gene: TRBV6-2/TRBV6-3
j_gene: TRBJ2-2
CDR3nt: TGTGCCAGCACCCCCCCCGGGGGTCTCACCGGGGAGCTGTTTTTT
CDR3aa: CASTPPGGLTGELFF

d_gene: TRBD2
abundance: few
v_gene: TRBV28
j_gene: TRBJ2-1
CDR3nt: TGTGCCAGCAGTCGACTGGGGGGGGGGATCTACAATGAGCAGTTCTTC
CDR3aa: CASSRLGGGIYNEQFF

d_gene: TRBD2
abundance: -
v_gene: TRBV20-1
j_gene: TRBJ2-1
CDR3nt: TGCAGTGCTAGAGATCTAAACCCTAGCGGGGGTTCGTCCTACAATGAGCAGTTCTTC
CDR3aa: CSARDLNPSGGSSYNEQFF

d_gene: -
abundance: many
v_gene: TRBV12-3/TRBV12-4
j_gene: TRBJ2-3
CDR3nt: TGTGCCAGCAGTTTTAAAGCAGATACGCAGTATTTT
CDR3aa: CASSFKADTQYF

d_gene: -
abundance: -
v_gene: TRBV20-1
j_gene: TRBJ2-2
CDR3nt: TGCAGTGCTAAGACCGGGGAGCTGTTTTTT
CDR3aa: CSAKTGELFF

d_gene: -
abundance: -
v_gene: TRBV24-1
j_gene: TRBJ2-6
CDR3nt: TGTGCCACCAGTGATCCTCCTCGAGTGTCTGGGGCCAACGTCCTGACTTTC
CDR3aa: CATSDPPRVSGANVLTF

d_gene: TRBD1
abundance: few
v_gene: TRBV29-1
j_gene: TRBJ2-3
CDR3nt: TGCAGCGTGGACCGAGACAGGGGGACTACTAGCACAGATACGCAGTATTTT
CDR3aa: CSVDRDRGTTSTDTQYF

d_gene: -
abundance: many
v_gene: TRBV6-2/TRBV6-3
j_gene: TRBJ2-1
CDR3nt: TGTGCCAGCAGTTTTAGGATCTCCTACAATGAGCAGTTCTTC
CDR3aa: CASSFRISYNEQFF

d_gene: TRBD1
abundance: few
v_gene: TRBV11-2
j_gene: TRBJ2-3
CDR3nt: TGTGCCAGCAGCCCACCTCACAGGGGGCATAGGTATACGCAGTATTTT
CDR3aa: CASSPPHRGHRYTQYF

d_gene: -
abundance: -
v_gene: TRBV6-2/TRBV6-3
j_gene: TRBJ2-7
CDR3nt: TGTGCCGTTACGATCGCGACAGGCTCCTACGAGCAGTACTTC
CDR3aa: CAVTIATGSYEQYF

d_gene: TRBD1
abundance: few
v_gene: TRBV20-1
j_gene: TRBJ1-1
CDR3nt: TGCAGTGCTAGAGGGGACAGGGGAATTGGACCGAACACTGAAGCTTTCTTT
CDR3aa: CSARGDRGIGPNTEAFF

d_gene: -
abundance: few
v_gene: TRBV11-1
j_gene: TRBJ2-7
CDR3nt: TGTGCCAGCGCACCACCGCAGGGAAATACCTACGAGCAGTACTTC
CDR3aa: CASAPPQGNTYEQYF

d_gene: -
abundance: many
v_gene: TRBV5-1
j_gene: TRBJ2-3
CDR3nt: TGCGCCAGCAGCTTGGAAGGACAGTTCACAGATACGCAGTATTTT
CDR3aa: CASSLEGQFTDTQYF

d_gene: -
abundance: many
v_gene: TRBV6-1
j_gene: TRBJ2-5
CDR3nt: TGTGCCAGCACCGAGGGCAGGGGGGGCCGGTTCCTTAGAGAGACCCAGTACTTC
CDR3aa: CASTEGRGGRFLRETQYF

d_gene: TRBD2
abundance: many
v_gene: TRBV12-3/TRBV12-4
j_gene: TRBJ2-1
CDR3nt: TGTGCCAGCAGCCACGGACTAGCGGGGGGGCCCTATGAGCAGTTCTTC
CDR3aa: CASSHGLAGGPYEQFF

d_gene: -
abundance: -
v_gene: TRBV20-1
j_gene: TRBJ1-5
CDR3nt: TGCAGTGCTAGCATTGGGCAGCCCCAGCATTTT
CDR3aa: CSASIGQPQHF

d_gene: -
abundance: many
v_gene: TRBV12-3/TRBV12-4
j_gene: TRBJ1-5
CDR3nt: TGTGCCAGCAGTCCTAACAGGTGGAATCAGCCCCAGCATTTT
CDR3aa: CASSPNRWNQPQHF

d_gene: -
abundance: few
v_gene: TRBV29-1
j_gene: TRBJ2-7
CDR3nt: TGCAGCGTTGAGGGAGTGTCGGACGAGCAGTACTTC
CDR3aa: CSVEGVSDEQYF

d_gene: TRBD1
abundance: -
v_gene: TRBV12-3/TRBV12-4
j_gene: TRBJ2-3
CDR3nt: TGTACCTTCAGACAGGAAGAGGTCGGGACAGCTAGCACAGATACGCAGTATTTT
CDR3aa: CTFRQEEVGTASTDTQYF

d_gene: -
abundance: few
v_gene: TRBV12-3/TRBV12-4
j_gene: TRBJ1-5
CDR3nt: TGTGCCAGCAGTCCCTTAGGGGGGTATAGCAATCAGCCCCAGCATTTT
CDR3aa: CASSPLGGYSNQPQHF

d_gene: -
abundance: few
v_gene: TRBV3-1
j_gene: TRBJ1-2
CDR3nt: TGTGCCAGCAGCCAAGAACAGGGATACGTGGGTAACTATGGCTACACCTTC
CDR3aa: CASSQEQGYVGNYGYTF

d_gene: -
abundance: many
v_gene: TRBV27
j_gene: TRBJ1-5
CDR3nt: TGTGCCAGCAGTTTCTCAGGGAATCAGCCCCAGCATTTT
CDR3aa: CASSFSGNQPQHF

d_gene: -
abundance: few
v_gene: TRBV4-1
j_gene: TRBJ2-6
CDR3nt: TGCGCCAGCAGCCCTCGACCGGACAGTCCCTCTGGGGCCAACGTCCTGACTTTC
CDR3aa: CASSPRPDSPSGANVLTF

d_gene: TRBD2
abundance: many
v_gene: TRBV5-6
j_gene: TRBJ2-2
CDR3nt: TGTGCCAGCAGCTTGGAACTAGCGGGGGGGCCCGGGGAGCTGTTTTTT
CDR3aa: CASSLELAGGPGELFF

d_gene: TRBD2
abundance: many
v_gene: TRBV4-2
j_gene: TRBJ2-3
CDR3nt: TGTGCCAGCAGCCCCGCGACTAGCGGGGGGGCAGATACGCAGTATTTT
CDR3aa: CASSPATSGGADTQYF

d_gene: -
abundance: many
v_gene: TRBV7-9
j_gene: TRBJ2-6
CDR3nt: TGTGCCAGCCCCCAAGTGGGGACTCCTGGGGCCAACGTCCTGACTTTC
CDR3aa: CASPQVGTPGANVLTF

d_gene: -
abundance: -
v_gene: TRBV18
j_gene: TRBJ2-7
CDR3nt: TGTGCCAGCTCACCGCTTGGTGACCCCGCCAAGCAGTACTTC
CDR3aa: CASSPLGDPAKQYF

d_gene: -
abundance: few
v_gene: TRBV10-2
j_gene: TRBJ2-1
CDR3nt: TGCGCCAGCAGCGATGCGAATGCGGACAATGAGCAGTTCTTC
CDR3aa: CASSDANADNEQFF

d_gene: -
abundance: many
v_gene: TRBV4-1
j_gene: TRBJ2-1
CDR3nt: TGCGCCAGCAGCCAAGATAATGCATTCGCAGGGGACGAGCAGTTCTTC
CDR3aa: CASSQDNAFAGDEQFF

d_gene: -
abundance: -
v_gene: TRBV4-1
j_gene: TRBJ2-1
CDR3nt: TGCGCCAGCAGCCAAGAATCCTACGGGGCCATTCACAATGAGCAGTTCTTC
CDR3aa: CASSQESYGAIHNEQFF

d_gene: -
abundance: -
v_gene: TRBV20-1
j_gene: TRBJ1-6
CDR3nt: TGCAGTGCTAGGGGCGGGGGGCGCCATAGTTCACCCCTCCACTTT
CDR3aa: CSARGGGRHSSPLHF

d_gene: -
abundance: -
v_gene: TRBV5-1
j_gene: TRBJ1-1
CDR3nt: TGCGCCAGCAGCTTAGGGTATAAGTCGAGCACTGAAGCTTTCTTT
CDR3aa: CASSLGYKSSTEAFF

d_gene: -
abundance: -
v_gene: TRBV7-6
j_gene: TRBJ2-6
CDR3nt: TGTGCCAGCAGCTTAGTAGCGCTCGGAGCCAACGTCCTGACTTTC
CDR3aa: CASSLVALGANVLTF

d_gene: -
abundance: -
v_gene: TRBV12-3/TRBV12-4
j_gene: TRBJ2-1
CDR3nt: TGTGCCAGCAGTTTAGGCCCCTCCCGGGGCGGGGATTACAATGAGCAGTTCTTC
CDR3aa: CASSLGPSRGGDYNEQFF

d_gene: -
abundance: few
v_gene: TRBV3-1
j_gene: TRBJ2-3
CDR3nt: TGTGCCAGCAGCCAAAGGATCCAGCGGGCAAGCACAGATACGCAGTATTTT
CDR3aa: CASSQRIQRASTDTQYF

d_gene: -
abundance: -
v_gene: TRBV19
j_gene: TRBJ2-7
CDR3nt: TGTGCCAGTAGTATTTTTCCCGTGGGGGAGCAGTACTTC
CDR3aa: CASSIFPVGEQYF

d_gene: -
abundance: -
v_gene: TRBV7-2
j_gene: TRBJ2-3
CDR3nt: TGTGCCAGCAGCTTACAGCTCACAGATACGCAGTATTTT
CDR3aa: CASSLQLTDTQYF

d_gene: -
abundance: many
v_gene: TRBV27
j_gene: TRBJ1-4
CDR3nt: TGTGCCAGCAGTTTATCGGGGAGAAACGAAAAACTGTTTTTT
CDR3aa: CASSLSGRNEKLFF

d_gene: TRBD1
abundance: few
v_gene: TRBV6-5
j_gene: TRBJ2-7
CDR3nt: TGTGCCAGCAGTTACTCGGGACAGGGTTTTTTCTACGAGCAGTACTTC
CDR3aa: CASSYSGQGFFYEQYF